Shown below are 7 T cell receptor beta chains from a single sample sequenced in a study of blood T cells in healthy people across ages. Alongside a J-beta primer mix, a sample-barcoded 5' primer served in a second PCR lasting roughly 6 to 11 cycles. Using its own MiXCR run on the 5' RACE reads, TCRdb lists one record per CDR3 protein. The data show about 1.7 million distinct CDR3 sequences, under 30% seen once. The specimen sequenced was blood. The receptor set was obtained from a woman between 25 and 40 years old in good health.

The CDR3 nucleotides are TGTGCCAGCAGTCGCCTAGGCCGGGGGTACGAGCAGTACTTC. Translation: CASSRLGRGYEQYF. The chain couples TRBV12-3 or TRBV12-4 to TRBJ2-7, with D maybe TRBD2 (6 bases). CDR3 length: 14 amino acids. Trimming removed 5 bases from V and 4 bases from J, with 15 bases in between.

Ten or more counts support this clonotype. The genes are TRBV20-1 and TRBJ2-7; TRBD2 matches 9 bases. Germline V gene data show CDR1 as DFQATT and CDR2 as SNEGSKA (reference sequence). V was pared by 5 bases and J by 3 bases, with 11 bases of the junction left unmatched. The CDR3 consists of 15 residues. The DNA for the CDR3 is TGCAGTGCTGGGGACGCTAGCGGGGACTTCTACGAGCAGTACTTC. Its translation: CSAGDASGDFYEQYF.

This clonotype has a count of ten or more. The junction departs from the called germline gene at one end, perhaps through a read error. The chain joins TRBV5-1 to TRBJ2-1, with a weak D call TRBD1 (7 bases). The CDR3 spans 13 residues. CDR1 is SGHRS and CDR2 is YFSETQ in the germline V gene. The chain's CDR3 is CASSLGGGDEQFF. The CDR3 DNA sequence: TGTGCCAGCAGCTTAGGAGGGGGCGATGAGCAGTTCTTC.

The chain links TRBV6-1 to TRBJ1-5; D remains unclear. Germline V CDR1 and CDR2: MNHNS, SASEGT. This CDR3 has 14 residues. V was cut by 6 bases and J by 2 bases, with 11 bases left in between. CDR3 sequence reads: CASREYMGNQPQHF. As DNA, the CDR3 is TGTGCCAGCAGGGAATACATGGGCAATCAGCCCCAGCATTTT.

This clonotype has more than one count but fewer than ten. The gene calls are TRBV7-2 and TRBJ2-7, with D perhaps matching TRBD2 (5 bases). TRBJ2-5 matches the DNA end more closely, so the J call is doubtful. The CDR3 has 14 amino acids. CDR1 and CDR2 from the germline V gene are SGHTA and FQGNSA. The CDR3 coding sequence is TGTGCCAGCAGCCCCGGACCCTTCGGGAAGACCCAGTACTTC. It yields the protein CASSPGPFGKTQYF.

This clonotype was seen a handful of times. J is TRBJ2-3 and V is TRBV5-1, with D unresolved. The CDR3 sequence is 14 residues long. The V gene's germline CDR1 is SGHRS and CDR2 YFSETQ. V lost 6 bases to trimming and J lost 4 bases, with 15 bases between them. CDR3: CASKVTGQADTQYF. Here the CDR3 DNA reads TGCGCCAGCAAGGTTACCGGGCAGGCAGATACGCAGTATTTT.

The V and J genes are TRBV15 and TRBJ2-7, with D uncertain. This CDR3 region has 15 residues. Germline V CDR1 and CDR2: LNHNV, YYDKDF (reference sequence). Trimming shortened V by 3 bases and J by 0 bases, and 12 bases separated the two germline ends. The CDR3 bases are TGTGCCACCAGCAGCTTATCGGGCAGCTCCTACGAGCAGTACTTC. Translating gives CATSSLSGSSYEQYF.